Included here is one T cell receptor (beta chain) sequence, with context. J gave up 4 bases and V 5 bases, and 16 bases lay outside the gene matches. This CDR3 contains 19 residues. Germline values: CDR1 MDHEN, CDR2 SYDVKM. The data are from a study of shared T cell receptors in the human thymus. Clones were sequenced by immunoSEQ multiplex PCR, and TCRdb holds only the in-frame ones, with some missing. The sample lists 500,000 to 850,000 clones; around 87% were seen once. The same sample was also used in a study of human thymus T cells. From that paper: From resections taken during corrective heart surgery, the thymus tissue was obtained. Thymic and blood repertoires seemed to show skewed V and J gene use.

This TCR was sampled from a boy in the first two years of life with a congenital heart defect. The specimen sequenced was thymocytes. The chain is built from TRBV28 and TRBJ2-1; TRBD1 matches 11 bases. The CDR3 sequence: CASSPPGQGEVECYNEQFF. The CDR3 DNA reads as TGTGCCAGCAGTCCTCCGGGACAGGGGGAAGTGGAGTGTTACAATGAGCAGTTCTTC.